Presented here are 20 T cell receptor beta chains from one specimen sequenced in a study of molecular identifiers for immune sequencing clone quantification. MiXCR, run by TCRdb on the PCR reads, gives a single entry per CDR3 protein. The sample lists roughly 100,000 distinct CDR3 sequences, around 37% occurring once. The sequencing sample was made of naive CD8+ T cells from blood, with Jurkat cell RNA spiked in. Regarding subset: FACS-sorted CD8+CD4-CCR7+CD45RA+ naive T cells. The receptors shown here come from a human donor in good health. Some libraries in this study had Jurkat cell RNA spiked in.

Ten or more counts support this clonotype. J is TRBJ2-3 and V is TRBV28; possibly TRBD2 for D (5 bases). This CDR3 is built from 17 residues. V was trimmed by 5 bases and J by 0 bases, leaving 18 bases between them. The germline gives CDR1 MDHEN, CDR2 SYDVKM. The DNA for the CDR3 is TGTGCCAGCAGTAGTCCCTACCCGGGGTTTAGCACAGATACGCAGTATTTT. This translates into CASSSPYPGFSTDTQYF.

The chain uses TRBV11-2 and TRBJ1-1; D ambiguous. Germline V gene lookup returns CDR1 SGHAT and CDR2 FQNNGV. The CDR3 spans 13 residues. Deletions cut 10 bases from V and 0 bases from J, with 12 bases between. CDR3 amino acids: CATTFGMNTEAFF. CDR3 in DNA: TGTGCCACCACATTCGGTATGAACACTGAAGCTTTCTTT.

This clonotype was seen ten or more times. This chain connects TRBV6-6 to TRBJ2-7; TRBD1 aligns across 8 bases. Trimming removed 4 bases from V and 5 bases from J; junction bases left unmatched: 4. CDR1 and CDR2 from the germline V gene are MNHNY and SVGAGI (reference sequence). The CDR3 runs 13 residues. The CDR3 DNA is TGTGCCAGCAGTTGGACAGGGAACCACGAGCAGTACTTC. Its translation is CASSWTGNHEQYF.

In the case of this clonotype: The CDR3 does not end in the conserved phenylalanine or tryptophan, so this is likely a read error. V is TRBV24-1 and J is TRBJ1-2, with TRBD1 as a possible D gene (5 bases). Trimming left V 8 bases short and J 3 bases short, with 12 bases between. Germline V gene data show CDR1 as KGHDR and CDR2 as SFDVKD. The CDR3 totals 13 residues. The CDR3 nucleotides are TGTGCCACCAATGGACATTCCGACTATGGCTACACCTAC. It codes for CATNGHSDYGYTY.

V is TRBV5-6 and J is TRBJ2-2, with D maybe TRBD1 (7 bases). This CDR3 contains 18 residues. Trimming shortened V by 0 bases and J by 0 bases, and 15 bases separated the two germline ends. The germline CDR1 and CDR2 sequences are SGHDT and YYEEEE. CDR3 sequence reads: CASSLAAGQSPNTGELFF. The CDR3 DNA follows: TGTGCCAGCAGCTTGGCCGCGGGACAGTCCCCGAACACCGGGGAGCTGTTTTTT.

This clonotype came up a few times. The rearrangement uses TRBV5-1 and TRBJ2-6; D gene ambiguous. The CDR3 is made up of 15 amino acids. The V gene lost 0 bases and the J gene lost 2 bases, with 6 bases spanning the gap. The germline V gene has CDR1 SGHRS and CDR2 YFSETQ. DNA of the CDR3: TGCGCCAGCAGCTTGGATTTCCCTGGGGCCAACGTCCTGACTTTC. This gives the protein CASSLDFPGANVLTF. The variable domain in full, with the rest retrieved from reference TRBV5-1 and TRBJ2-6, is KAGVTQTPRYLIKTRGQQVTLSCSPISGHRSVSWYQQTPGQGLQFLFEYFSETQRNKGNFPGRFSGRQFSNSRSEMNVSTLELGDSALYLCASSLDFPGANVLTFGAGSRLTVL.

This clonotype was seen many times. The genes are TRBV29-1 and TRBJ2-2; 7 nucleotides agree with TRBD2. The CDR3 length is 12 residues. CDR1 SQVTM and CDR2 ANQGSEA come from the germline V gene. Unmatched junction bases numbered 6, after V lost 8 bases and J lost 6 bases. The CDR3 sequence: CSITSEAGELFF. Written as DNA, the CDR3 is TGCAGCATCACTAGCGAGGCCGGGGAGCTGTTTTTT.

The genes are TRBV24-1 and TRBJ1-2; D is ambiguous. Germline V lookup: CDR1 KGHDR, CDR2 SFDVKD. CDR3 length: 13 residues. Trimming left V 1 base short and J 4 bases short, with 6 bases between. CDR3 in amino acids: CATSDFYGYGYTF. CDR3 coding DNA: TGTGCCACCAGTGATTTCTACGGCTATGGCTACACCTTC.

This chain connects TRBV19 to TRBJ1-5; D not certain. Germline CDR1 LNHDA, CDR2 SQIVND (reference sequence). The CDR3 extends over 14 amino acids. With 9 bases removed from V and 7 bases from J, the gap between germline ends came to 19 bases. The CDR3 DNA sequence: TGTGCCAGCCGGGGTTCGGGGATAGGCCAGCCCCAGCATTTT. Translation: CASRGSGIGQPQHF.

This clonotype was seen a few times. The chain carries TRBV4-3 and TRBJ2-1; 8 bases are a match to TRBD1. V lost 0 bases to trimming and J lost 0 bases; unmatched junction nucleotides: 7. CDR1 and CDR2 from the germline V gene are LGHNA and YSLEER. The CDR3 totals 18 residues. The CDR3 DNA sequence: TGCGCCAGCAGCCAAGAGATAGGACAGGGAGTCTCCTACAATGAGCAGTTCTTC. Protein: CASSQEIGQGVSYNEQFF.

There are a few counts of this clonotype. The chain couples TRBV4-1 to TRBJ1-1; 8 positions agree with TRBD1. The CDR3 has 14 amino acids. J gave up 11 bases and V 1 base, and 9 bases lay outside the gene matches. Per germline, CDR1 MGHRA and CDR2 YSYEKL. Here the CDR3 reads CASSQAAQTGGAFF. The CDR3 DNA reads TGCGCCAGCAGCCAAGCGGCCCAAACAGGGGGTGCTTTCTTT.

This clonotype was recorded once. The chain links TRBV11-2 to TRBJ2-7; a possible D gene is TRBD2 (5 bases). The CDR3 totals 14 residues. Germline lookup yields CDR1 SGHAT and CDR2 FQNNGV. Trimming stripped 5 bases from V and 0 bases from J, with 11 bases between. The CDR3 reads CASSPLASSYEQYF. The CDR3, as DNA: TGTGCCAGCAGCCCATTAGCGTCCTCCTACGAGCAGTACTTC.

This clonotype was picked up one time. A much more abundant neighbour one base away suggests this may be a read error. This chain connects TRBV7-6 to TRBJ2-1; D ambiguous. The V and J ends lost 4 bases and 0 bases respectively, with 16 bases between them. This CDR3 is built from 17 residues. From germline, CDR1 is SGHVS and CDR2 FNYEAQ. CDR3 nucleotides: TGTGCCAGCAGCTCCGAGGAGCTGCGGAGCTCCTACAATGAGCAGTTCTTC. Its protein is CASSSEELRSSYNEQFF.

This chain's CDR3 is CASSQGGLDTQYF. As DNA, the CDR3 is TGTGCCAGCAGCCAAGGGGGCCTAGATACGCAGTATTTT. The rearrangement joins TRBV4-2 to TRBJ2-3; possible D gene TRBD1, 5 bases. Germline V lookup: CDR1 LGHNA, CDR2 YNFKEQ. The CDR3 is made up of 13 amino acids. Trimming pared 1 base from V and 5 bases from J, leaving 7 bases between.

This clonotype appeared a few times. The chain recombines TRBV27 with TRBJ2-3, with 10 positions matching TRBD1. The CDR3 totals 18 residues. Looked up from germline, CDR1 is MNHEY and CDR2 is SMNVEV (reference sequence). After removal of 1 base from V and 1 base from J, the junction contained 8 bases not matched to a gene. In DNA, the CDR3 is TGTGCCAGCAGTTTATGGTCCGGGGGACAGGGGCGCACAGATACGCAGTATTTT. Its protein product is CASSLWSGGQGRTDTQYF.

The CDR3, as DNA: TGCGCCAGCAGCCAAGATTCCTTCCCCGGGCGACCGAATGACTTTTACGAGCAGTACTTC. Translating it yields CASSQDSFPGRPNDFYEQYF. The rearrangement links TRBV4-3 to TRBJ2-7; unclear D gene. CDR1 is LGHNA, CDR2 YSLEER, per germline. Trimming cost V 0 bases and J 4 bases, with 28 bases left between them. This CDR3 spans 20 amino acids.

The rearrangement uses TRBV11-3 and TRBJ2-7; 7 positions agree with TRBD2. Trimming at V came to 5 bases and at J to 7 bases, leaving 8 bases not matched to a gene. CDR1 and CDR2 from the germline V gene are SGHNT and YENEEA. This CDR3 contains 13 residues. The CDR3 DNA follows: TGTGCCAGCAGCGTGGCGGGAGCAGTGGAGCAGTACTTC. This gives the protein CASSVAGAVEQYF.

The rearrangement joins TRBV20-1 to TRBJ2-1, with D perhaps given as TRBD1 or TRBD2 (5 bases each). This CDR3 has 13 amino acids. V was pared by 6 bases and J by 1 base, with 10 bases between. Germline assignment: CDR1 DFQATT and CDR2 SNEGSKA (reference sequence). CDR3 protein: CSAGRVSYNEQFF. CDR3 in DNA: TGCAGTGCGGGGCGGGTTTCCTACAATGAGCAGTTCTTC.

This chain connects TRBV9 to TRBJ2-7; D possibly matches TRBD1 or TRBD2 (5 bases each). Germline CDR1 reads SGDLS; CDR2 reads YYNGEE. The length of the CDR3 is 14 residues. V was shortened by 0 bases and J by 4 bases, with 11 bases between the two germline ends. The CDR3, as DNA: TGTGCCAGCAGCGTAGGAGGGGATTTGTACGAGCAGTACTTC. Translated: CASSVGGDLYEQYF. Together with reference TRBV9 and TRBJ2-7, the CDR3 gives the full variable domain: DSGVTQTPKHLITATGQRVTLRCSPRSGDLSVYWYQQSLDQGLQFLIQYYNGEERAKGNILERFSAQQFPDLHSELNLSSLELGDSALYFCASSVGGDLYEQYFGPGTRLTVT.

The chain has TRBV24-1 and TRBJ2-1, with unresolved D. V was pared by 0 bases and J by 5 bases, with 10 bases between. The CDR3 is made up of 15 amino acids. Germline V gene sequence: CDR1 KGHDR, CDR2 SFDVKD. The CDR3 sequence: CATSDLGPGDNEQFF. The CDR3 bases are TGTGCCACCAGTGATTTGGGACCTGGTGACAATGAGCAGTTCTTC.